A selection of T cell receptor beta chains follows, all from one sample in a study of blood T cell repertoires in COVID-19. The table came from immunoSEQ multiplex PCR; TCRdb's copy has only in-frame clones and leaves some out. The data show about 100,000 clones, with 85% seen just once and around 2% held by the top ten. Specimen: peripheral blood. Every receptor here comes from a woman in her 70s with active or convalescent COVID-19. CDR3s include the opening cysteine and the closing phenylalanine or tryptophan. The D gene is left open where the match is weak. Clone size is not always given. Where it is, it says once, few, many or a class for expanded clones.

v_call,clone_size,j_call,d_call,cdr3_nt,cdr3_aa
TRBV28,NA,TRBJ2-4,NA,TGTGCCAGCAGTTTCCCTAGCCCAGCCAAAAACATTCAGTACTTC,CASSFPSPAKNIQYF
TRBV24-1,NA,TRBJ2-1,TRBD1,TGTGCCACCAGTTCCATCCCGGGACAGGGGGTGAATGAGCAGTTCTTC,CATSSIPGQGVNEQFF
TRBV7-2,NA,TRBJ1-3,TRBD1,TGTGCCAGCAGCCCAGGGGGCTCGGGGGGATCTGGAAACACCATATATTTT,CASSPGGSGGSGNTIYF
TRBV5-1,NA,TRBJ1-1,NA,TGCGCCAGCAGCTTACGCGAGCACACTGAAGCTTTCTTT,CASSLREHTEAFF
TRBV6-5,NA,TRBJ1-3,TRBD1,TGTGCCAGCAGGGACAGGGGGGAAAGAAACACCATATATTTT,CASRDRGERNTIYF
TRBV28,few,TRBJ2-1,TRBD2,TGTGCCAGCAGCGACATGACTAGCGGGAGGGGCAATGAGCAGTTCTTC,CASSDMTSGRGNEQFF
TRBV10-2,NA,TRBJ1-5,NA,TGCGCCAGCAGAGATCCAGGGGTACAGCCCCAGCATTTT,CASRDPGVQPQHF
TRBV6-2/TRBV6-3,NA,TRBJ2-4,NA,TGTGCCAGCAGACCTCTACCTAGCGTGGCGGCCAAAAACATTCAGTACTTC,CASRPLPSVAAKNIQYF
TRBV3-1/TRBV3-2,NA,TRBJ2-3,NA,TGTGCCAGCAGCCAGGGCGTAGGAGATACGCAGTATTTT,CASSQGVGDTQYF
TRBV24-1,NA,TRBJ2-2,TRBD1,TGTGCCACCTCGCACAGGGGGACCACCGGGGAGCTGTTTTTT,CATSHRGTTGELFF
TRBV4-3,NA,TRBJ1-6,NA,TGCGCCAGCAGCCAAGATCTCTATTCACCCCTCCACTTT,CASSQDLYSPLHF
TRBV24-1,few,TRBJ1-1,NA,TGTGCCACTGCAGGGGCCCTGAACACTGAAGCTTTCTTT,CATAGALNTEAFF
TRBV19,few,TRBJ1-2,NA,TGTGCCAGTATCAGGCAACAGGGCTCGTATGGCTACACCTTC,CASIRQQGSYGYTF
TRBV11-1,once,TRBJ1-2,NA,TGTGCCAGCAGCCCAGACAGGACCATCTATGGCTACACCTTC,CASSPDRTIYGYTF
TRBV14,NA,TRBJ2-2,NA,TGTGCCAGCAGCCCAATTCCCGGGGAGCTGTTTTTT,CASSPIPGELFF
TRBV4-1,NA,TRBJ2-7,NA,TGCGCCAGCAGCCAAGATAGACAGATGACCTACGAGCAGTACTTC,CASSQDRQMTYEQYF
TRBV5-6,NA,TRBJ1-4,TRBD1,TGTGCCAGCAGCTTGGGCAGGGGGACTAATGAAAAACTGTTTTTT,CASSLGRGTNEKLFF
TRBV5-6,NA,TRBJ2-7,NA,TGTGCCAGCCTTAAGACAGGAGCCTACGAGCAGTACTTC,CASLKTGAYEQYF
TRBV2,NA,TRBJ2-3,NA,TGTGCCAGCTGTAGGGGGACAATACCCACAGATACGCAGTATTTT,CASCRGTIPTDTQYF
TRBV14,NA,TRBJ1-3,NA,TGTGCCAGCAGCCTCGGGGGCTCTGGAAACACCATATATTTT,CASSLGGSGNTIYF
TRBV4-1,once,TRBJ1-5,NA,TGCGCCAGCAGCCAAACCTCAGGGGTGGGCAATCAGCCCCAGCATTTT,CASSQTSGVGNQPQHF
TRBV6-5,NA,TRBJ2-7,NA,TGTGCCAGCTCCGGCGGCTCCTACGAGCAGTACTTC,CASSGGSYEQYF
TRBV19,NA,TRBJ1-5,NA,TGTGCCAGTAGTCTCCAGGGAAATCAGCCCCAGCATTTT,CASSLQGNQPQHF
TRBV19,NA,TRBJ2-1,TRBD2,TGTGCCAGTAGTATAGGCGGGAGGGCCTTGGTCTCCTACAATGAGCAGTTCTTC,CASSIGGRALVSYNEQFF
TRBV6-2/TRBV6-3,NA,TRBJ2-3,TRBD2,TGTGCCAGCAGTTACTCGGCGGGGGACACAGATACGCAGTATTTT,CASSYSAGDTDTQYF
TRBV6-2/TRBV6-3,NA,TRBJ1-1,NA,TGTGCCAGCAGTTACCGGGCCGCAGGGGTGGCCACTGAAGCTTTCTTT,CASSYRAAGVATEAFF
TRBV27,NA,TRBJ2-7,TRBD1,TGTGCCAGCAGTTTATCGGACAGGGGGCGATCGGACGAGCAGTACTTC,CASSLSDRGRSDEQYF
TRBV6-4,NA,TRBJ2-4,TRBD1,TGTGCCAGCAGTGACAGGGGACAGGTCAACATTCAGTACTTC,CASSDRGQVNIQYF
TRBV28,NA,TRBJ1-1,TRBD1,TGTGCCAGCAGTCAGGGACAGGGGTGGAACACTGAAGCTTTCTTT,CASSQGQGWNTEAFF
TRBV5-5,NA,TRBJ1-1,NA,TGTGCCAGCAGCTTGCAAGCCATGAACACTGAAGCTTTCTTT,CASSLQAMNTEAFF
TRBV7-9,NA,TRBJ1-2,NA,TGTGCCAGCAGCTTATCAGGGCTCTATGGCTACACCTTC,CASSLSGLYGYTF
TRBV18,once,TRBJ2-1,TRBD1,TGTGCCAGCTCACGACAGGGCGATGAGCAGTTCTTC,CASSRQGDEQFF
TRBV30,once,TRBJ1-2,TRBD1,TGTGCCTGGGGGACAGGGAACTATGGCTACACCTTC,CAWGTGNYGYTF
TRBV9,NA,TRBJ1-3,NA,TGTGCCAGCAGCGTAGAAAGTCTTTGGGAGTCTGGAAACACCATATATTTT,CASSVESLWESGNTIYF
TRBV11-3,NA,TRBJ1-2,NA,TGTGCCAGCAGCTCATCAGGGTATGGCTACACCTTC,CASSSSGYGYTF
TRBV7-9,few,TRBJ1-6,NA,TGTGCCAGCAGCTTAGAAGAAGAGTCACCCCTCCACTTT,CASSLEEESPLHF